This T cell receptor beta chain appears in the sequencing data of a study of shared clonotypes between healthy human individuals. Positively selected for CCR7, the CD45RO-negative cells used as naive CD8 cells excluded terminally differentiated effector memory CD45RA+ cells. Per the germline V gene, CDR1 is MGHDK and CDR2 is SYGVNS. V lost 3 bases to trimming and J lost 8 bases, with 13 bases between them. The CDR3 sequence is 14 residues long. Study-level points and caveats: Non-shared clonotypes had lower generation probabilities than those shared by all four donors. Represented diversity, genetic and exposure-history alike, was limited by few donors.

TCRdb keeps only in-frame clones here, not all; method: immunoSEQ multiplex PCR. Of around 2,000,000 clones in the sample, more than 85% were seen once. This clone was detected only a few times. Antigen unknown. The sample taken for sequencing was naive CD8+ T cells from PBMCs. This chain joins TRBV25-1 and TRBJ1-4; no definite D call. The receptor's source is a man between 18 and 35 years old in good health. Some clones in this sample may be carry-over from other donors' samples. The CDR3 loop is CASSEDGLREKLFF. In nucleotides, the CDR3 is TGTGCCAGCAGTGAGGACGGGCTTAGAGAAAAACTGTTTTTT. Combining the CDR3 with reference TRBV25-1 and TRBJ1-4 gives the whole variable domain EADIYQTPRYLVIGTGKKITLECSQTMGHDKMYWYQQDPGMELHLIHYSYGVNSTEKGDLSSESTVSRIRTEHFPLTLESARPSHTSQYLCASSEDGLREKLFFGSGTQLSVL.